This TCR beta chain was observed in a study of T cell changes during pregnancy in multiple sclerosis. This clone was seen a single time. V lost 0 bases, J lost 7 bases, and 19 bases lay in between. From germline, CDR1 is ENHRY and CDR2 SYGVKD. This CDR3 is built from 17 residues. TCRdb's copy holds only in-frame clones and misses some; the assay was immunoSEQ multiplex PCR. Among roughly 110,000 clones listed, 85% to 95% were seen once. The sample here was peripheral blood, taken in the third trimester of pregnancy. This chain links TRBV10-3 with TRBJ2-1; D may be TRBD2 (6 bases). The clonotype originates from a female donor in good health, enrolled as a control in a pregnancy study. For the CDR3, the DNA is TGTGCCATCAGTGAGTCTAAGCGGGTCACGGCGTTGAATGAGCAGTTCTTC. This gives the protein CAISESKRVTALNEQFF.